Below are 17 T cell receptor beta chains sequenced from a single sample in a study of PD-L1 blockade in urothelial cancer. Time point meaning: pretreatment peripheral blood. Measured with immunoSEQ multiplex PCR; TCRdb has only the in-frame clones, and not every one. The sample holds 60,000 or so clones, 81% seen once. This specimen consisted of PBMCs, obtained around atezolizumab (anti-PD-L1) treatment. These receptors came from a man in his 70s with urothelial cancer.

The chain has TRBV9 and TRBJ2-1; a weak D match, TRBD2 (6 bases). The CDR3 has 15 residues. Trimming left V 7 bases short and J 7 bases short, with 21 bases between. Germline lookup yields CDR1 SGDLS and CDR2 YYNGEE. CDR3 protein: CASPSGGAEGNEQFF. The CDR3 DNA sequence: TGTGCCAGCCCTTCCGGGGGAGCGGAGGGGAATGAGCAGTTCTTC.

V usage is TRBV5-6 and J usage is TRBJ2-1, with 11 bases matching TRBD2. The CDR3 loop spans 17 amino acids. Germline loops: CDR1 SGHDT, CDR2 YYEEEE. With 2 bases clipped from V and 7 bases from J, the junction kept 11 bases outside the gene matches. The CDR3 DNA is TGTGCCAGCAGCTTAGGCTTCTTAGCGGGAGGGCCGAATGAGCAGTTCTTC. Amino acids: CASSLGFLAGGPNEQFF. The variable domain in full, completed from reference TRBV5-6 and TRBJ2-1, reads DAGVTQSPTHLIKTRGQQVTLRCSPKSGHDTVSWYQQALGQGPQFIFQYYEEEERQRGNFPDRFSGHQFPNYSSELNVNALLLGDSALYLCASSLGFLAGGPNEQFFGPGTRLTVL.

V is TRBV18 and J is TRBJ1-2; TRBD1 matches 8 bases. This CDR3 region has 14 residues. Germline V gene lookup returns CDR1 KGHSH and CDR2 LQKENI. V shed 6 bases, J shed 7 bases, and the junction held 10 bases outside the gene matches. CDR3 amino acids: CASSIQGAQGGYTF. Here the CDR3 DNA reads TGTGCCAGCTCTATTCAGGGGGCGCAAGGTGGCTACACCTTC.

The chain is built from TRBV19 and TRBJ2-1, with TRBD1 identical over 9 bases. The CDR3 sequence is 19 residues long. V was clipped by 5 bases and J by 6 bases; unmatched bases: 20. CDR1 is LNHDA, CDR2 SQIVND, per germline (reference sequence). The CDR3 reads CASSVGTGSLSSRRNEQFF. The DNA for the CDR3 is TGTGCCAGTAGTGTAGGGACAGGGAGTCTCTCAAGTCGACGCAATGAGCAGTTCTTC.

The chain combines TRBV7-2 with TRBJ2-7, with 13 bases fitting TRBD2. The CDR3 runs 15 residues. Germline lookup yields CDR1 SGHTA and CDR2 FQGNSA. Unmatched junction bases numbered 5, after V lost 5 bases and J lost 4 bases. Written as DNA, the CDR3 is TGTGCCAGCAGCCAACTAGCGGGAGGGAGGTACGAGCAGTACTTC. It is translated as CASSQLAGGRYEQYF.

The count of this clone is one. The rearrangement joins TRBV10-3 to TRBJ1-1; TRBD1 aligns across 9 bases. With V trimmed by 6 bases and J by 5 bases, 16 bases remained unmatched. Germline V gives CDR1 ENHRY, CDR2 SYGVKD. This CDR3 has 17 amino acids. The CDR3 protein is CAISQTGGFGLGTEAFF. The CDR3 DNA reads TGTGCCATCAGCCAAACAGGGGGCTTCGGGTTAGGGACTGAAGCTTTCTTT.

The chain recombines TRBV2 with TRBJ2-7; perhaps TRBD2 as D (6 bases). The CDR3 has 12 amino acids. Germline V gene lookup returns CDR1 SNHLY and CDR2 FYNNEI. V lost 7 bases and J 1 base, leaving 8 bases between the germline ends. The CDR3 coding sequence is TGTGCCAGCAAGCGGGTTTCCTACGAGCAGTACTTC. It encodes CASKRVSYEQYF.

This clone appeared once. This chain joins TRBV9 and TRBJ1-2; possibly TRBD1 for D (5 bases). This CDR3 is 16 amino acids long. V shed 1 base and J shed 2 bases, with 15 bases lying between them. CDR1 is SGDLS and CDR2 is YYNGEE in the germline V gene. The CDR3: CASSVTPGLQNYGYTF. DNA of the CDR3: TGTGCCAGCAGCGTAACTCCGGGACTCCAGAACTATGGCTACACCTTC.

This clone was observed a handful of times. The chain uses TRBV6-1 and TRBJ1-5; D is unresolved. Germline CDR1 and CDR2: MNHNS and SASEGT. V shed 4 bases and J shed 6 bases, with 7 bases lying between them. The CDR3 loop spans 12 amino acids. The CDR3 DNA sequence: TGTGCCAGCAGTGTGAGAGGTCAGCCCCAGCATTTT. This gives the protein CASSVRGQPQHF.

This clone was recorded only once. The rearrangement uses TRBV6-6 and TRBJ1-5; 7 nucleotides agree with TRBD1. This CDR3 is built from 14 residues. After removal of 6 bases from V and 3 bases from J, the junction contained 5 bases not matched to a gene. Germline V CDR1 and CDR2: MNHNY, SVGAGI (reference sequence). The CDR3 sequence is CASRRGQVNQPQHF. CDR3 bases: TGTGCCAGCAGGCGCGGACAGGTCAATCAGCCCCAGCATTTT.

The genes are TRBV5-1 and TRBJ2-5, with 11 bases that match TRBD2. CDR3 length: 14 residues. V was pared by 5 bases and J by 6 bases, with 6 bases of the junction left unmatched. Germline values: CDR1 SGHRS, CDR2 YFSETQ. The CDR3 region has the DNA TGCGCCAGCAGTACACTAGCGGGAGAACAGACCCAGTACTTC. Translation: CASSTLAGEQTQYF.

This clone was found a few times. This chain joins TRBV6-5 and TRBJ2-1, with TRBD2 matching over 9 bases. CDR1 and CDR2 (germline): MNHEY, SVGAGI. Trimming took 5 bases from V and 2 from J; bases not matched to a gene: 4. The CDR3 covers 15 residues. The CDR3, as DNA: TGTGCCAGCAGTGGCGGGAGGGCCCCCTACAATGAGCAGTTCTTC. It encodes CASSGGRAPYNEQFF.

The chain combines TRBV2 with TRBJ2-1, with D possibly being TRBD2 (6 bases). The germline V and J ends were trimmed by 6 bases and 0 bases, with 6 bases remaining between them. This CDR3 contains 13 residues. CDR1 is SNHLY, CDR2 FYNNEI, per germline. Written as DNA, the CDR3 is TGTGCCAGCAGGCGGGACTCCTACAATGAGCAGTTCTTC. This sequence encodes CASRRDSYNEQFF. The variable domain in full, completed from reference TRBV2 and TRBJ2-1, reads EPEVTQTPSHQVTQMGQEVILRCVPISNHLYFYWYRQILGQKVEFLVSFYNNEISEKSEIFDDQFSVERPDGSNFTLKIRSTKLEDSAMYFCASRRDSYNEQFFGPGTRLTVL.

The V gene is TRBV5-4, the J gene TRBJ2-7; D perhaps matches TRBD1 (5 bases). V was cut by 5 bases and J by 0 bases, with 9 bases left in between. Germline V gene lookup returns CDR1 SGHNT and CDR2 YYREEE (reference sequence). This CDR3 comprises 13 residues. The DNA of the CDR3 is TGTGCCAGCAGGGGAACAGGCTCCTACGAGCAGTACTTC. Amino acids: CASRGTGSYEQYF.

V is TRBV4-1 and J is TRBJ2-7; tentative D call: TRBD1 (5 bases). The CDR3 has 14 amino acids. In germline, CDR1 is MGHRA, CDR2 YSYEKL. The germline V and J ends were trimmed by 3 bases and 3 bases, with 12 bases remaining between them. The CDR3 region is CASSQATVRYEQYF. CDR3 DNA: TGCGCCAGCAGCCAGGCGACAGTCCGCTACGAGCAGTACTTC.

This clone has just a few counts. This sequence joins TRBV27 and TRBJ1-3; D is possibly TRBD1 (5 bases). V lost 6 bases to trimming and J lost 2 bases, with 11 bases between them. Germline V gene sequence: CDR1 MNHEY, CDR2 SMNVEV (reference sequence). CDR3 length equals 14 residues. The DNA for the CDR3 is TGTGCCAGCAGCCGATCGGGGGCTGGAAACACCATATATTTT. It codes for CASSRSGAGNTIYF.

This chain uses TRBV21-1 with TRBJ2-5; the D call TRBD2 from the table was never checked on the DNA. TRBV21-1 is a listed pseudogene. The CDR3 has 18 residues. CDR3 in amino acids: CASSKVRTSVIGGETQYF. CDR3 DNA: TGTGCCAGCAGCAAAGTACGGACTAGCGTCATAGGGGGAGAGACCCAGTACTTC.